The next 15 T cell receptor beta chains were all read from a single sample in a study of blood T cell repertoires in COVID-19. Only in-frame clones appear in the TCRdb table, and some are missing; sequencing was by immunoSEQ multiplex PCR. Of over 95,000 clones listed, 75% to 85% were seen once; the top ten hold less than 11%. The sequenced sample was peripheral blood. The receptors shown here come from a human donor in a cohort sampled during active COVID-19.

As DNA, the CDR3 is TGTGCCAGCAGCCAGGGGCAGACCTACGAGCAGTACTTC. It is translated as CASSQGQTYEQYF. The gene calls are TRBV3-1 (or the pseudogene TRBV3-2) and TRBJ2-7; D may be TRBD1 (5 bases). This CDR3 contains 13 residues. Deletions cut 3 bases from V and 2 bases from J, with 8 bases between. CDR1 and CDR2 from the germline V gene are LGHDT and YNNKEL (reference sequence).

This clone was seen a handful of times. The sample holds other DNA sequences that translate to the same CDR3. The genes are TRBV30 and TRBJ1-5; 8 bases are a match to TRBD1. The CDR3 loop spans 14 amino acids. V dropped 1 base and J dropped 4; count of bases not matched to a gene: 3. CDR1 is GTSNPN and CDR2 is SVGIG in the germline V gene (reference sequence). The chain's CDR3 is CAWSADRGNQPQHF. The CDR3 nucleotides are TGTGCCTGGAGTGCAGACAGGGGTAATCAGCCCCAGCATTTT.

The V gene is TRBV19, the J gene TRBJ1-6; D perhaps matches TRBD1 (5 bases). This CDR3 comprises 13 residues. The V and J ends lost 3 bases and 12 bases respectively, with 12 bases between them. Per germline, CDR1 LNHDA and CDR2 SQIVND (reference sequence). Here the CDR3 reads CASSISQGRPLHF. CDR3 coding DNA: TGTGCCAGTAGTATTTCCCAGGGTCGACCCCTCCACTTT.

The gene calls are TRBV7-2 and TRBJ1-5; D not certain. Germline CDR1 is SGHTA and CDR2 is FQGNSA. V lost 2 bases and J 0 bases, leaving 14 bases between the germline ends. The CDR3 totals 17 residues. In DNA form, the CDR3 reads TGTGCCAGCAGCTTATACCCCACAGATTCTAGCAATCAGCCCCAGCATTTT. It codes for CASSLYPTDSSNQPQHF.

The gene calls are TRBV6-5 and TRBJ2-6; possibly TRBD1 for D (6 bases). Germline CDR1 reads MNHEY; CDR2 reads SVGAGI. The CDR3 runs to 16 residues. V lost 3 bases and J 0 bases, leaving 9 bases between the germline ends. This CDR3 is CASSYGGRSGANVLTF. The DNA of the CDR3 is TGTGCCAGCAGTTATGGGGGCCGCTCTGGGGCCAACGTCCTGACTTTC.

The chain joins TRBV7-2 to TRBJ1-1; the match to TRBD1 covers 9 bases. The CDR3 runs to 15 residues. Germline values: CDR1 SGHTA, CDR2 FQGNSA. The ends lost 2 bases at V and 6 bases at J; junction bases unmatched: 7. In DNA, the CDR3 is TGTGCCAGCAGCTTAAGCTGGACAGGGGCGTCTGAAGCTTTCTTT. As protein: CASSLSWTGASEAFF.

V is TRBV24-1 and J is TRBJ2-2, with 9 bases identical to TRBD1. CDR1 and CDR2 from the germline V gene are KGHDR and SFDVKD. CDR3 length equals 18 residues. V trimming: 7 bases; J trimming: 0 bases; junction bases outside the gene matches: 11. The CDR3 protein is CATRAGQGTYANTGELFF. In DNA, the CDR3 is TGTGCCACCAGGGCAGGACAGGGGACATACGCGAACACCGGGGAGCTGTTTTTT.

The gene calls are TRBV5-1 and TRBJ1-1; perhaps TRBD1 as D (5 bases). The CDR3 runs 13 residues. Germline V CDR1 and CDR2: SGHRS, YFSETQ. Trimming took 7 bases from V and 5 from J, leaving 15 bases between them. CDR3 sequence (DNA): TGCGCCAGCGCGGGGACCATGGGGACTGAAGCTTTCTTT. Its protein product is CASAGTMGTEAFF.

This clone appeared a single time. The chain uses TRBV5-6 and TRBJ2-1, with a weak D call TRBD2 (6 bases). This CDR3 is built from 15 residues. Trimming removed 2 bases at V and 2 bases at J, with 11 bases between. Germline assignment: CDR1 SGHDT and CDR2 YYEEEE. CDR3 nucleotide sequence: TGTGCCAGCAGCTTACTACTAGCCCCCTACAATGAGCAGTTCTTC. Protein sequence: CASSLLLAPYNEQFF.

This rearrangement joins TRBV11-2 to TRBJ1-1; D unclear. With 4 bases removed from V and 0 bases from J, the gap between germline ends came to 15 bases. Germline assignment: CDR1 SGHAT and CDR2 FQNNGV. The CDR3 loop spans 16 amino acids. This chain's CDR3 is CASSSFPGVMNTEAFF. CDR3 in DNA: TGTGCCAGCAGCTCTTTCCCCGGGGTCATGAACACTGAAGCTTTCTTT.

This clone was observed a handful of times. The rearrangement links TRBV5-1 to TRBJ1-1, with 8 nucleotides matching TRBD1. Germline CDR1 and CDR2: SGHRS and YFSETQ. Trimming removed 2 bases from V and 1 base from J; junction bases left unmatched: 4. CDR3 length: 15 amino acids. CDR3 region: CASSLFTGGNTEAFF. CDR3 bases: TGCGCCAGCAGCTTATTTACAGGGGGGAACACTGAAGCTTTCTTT.

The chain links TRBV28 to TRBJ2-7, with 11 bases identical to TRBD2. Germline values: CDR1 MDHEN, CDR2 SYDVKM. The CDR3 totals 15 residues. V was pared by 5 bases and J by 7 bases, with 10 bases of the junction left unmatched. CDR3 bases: TGTGCCAGCAGTAAGTCCGGGACTAGCGGAACTGAGCAGTACTTC. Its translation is CASSKSGTSGTEQYF.

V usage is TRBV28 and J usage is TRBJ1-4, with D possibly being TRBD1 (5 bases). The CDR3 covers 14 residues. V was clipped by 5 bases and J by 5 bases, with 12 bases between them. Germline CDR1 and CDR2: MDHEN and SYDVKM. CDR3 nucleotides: TGTGCCAGCAGTCGAACGGGACTCAATGAAAAACTGTTTTTT. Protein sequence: CASSRTGLNEKLFF.

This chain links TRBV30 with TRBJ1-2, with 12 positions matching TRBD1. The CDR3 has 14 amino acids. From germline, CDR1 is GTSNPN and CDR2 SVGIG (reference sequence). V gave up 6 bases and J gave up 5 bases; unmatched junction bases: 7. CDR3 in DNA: TGTGCCTGCAGGGACAGGGGGCGGTGGTATGGCTACACCTTC. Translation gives CACRDRGRWYGYTF.

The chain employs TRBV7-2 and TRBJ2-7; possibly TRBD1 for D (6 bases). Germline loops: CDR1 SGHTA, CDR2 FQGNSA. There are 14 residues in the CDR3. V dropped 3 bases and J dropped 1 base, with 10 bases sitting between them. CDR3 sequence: CASSFGQLSYEQYF. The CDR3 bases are TGTGCCAGCAGCTTTGGACAGCTATCCTACGAGCAGTACTTC.